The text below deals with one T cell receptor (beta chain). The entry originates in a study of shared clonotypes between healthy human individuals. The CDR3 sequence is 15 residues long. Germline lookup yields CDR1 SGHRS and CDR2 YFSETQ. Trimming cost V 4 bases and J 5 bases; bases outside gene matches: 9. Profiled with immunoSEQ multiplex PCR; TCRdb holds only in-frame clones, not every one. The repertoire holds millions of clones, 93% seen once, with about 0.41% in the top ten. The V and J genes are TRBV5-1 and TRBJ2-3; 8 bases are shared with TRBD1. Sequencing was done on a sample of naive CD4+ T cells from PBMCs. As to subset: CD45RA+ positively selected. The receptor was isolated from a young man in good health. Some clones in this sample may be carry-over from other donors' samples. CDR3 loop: CASSTPTGVGDTQYF. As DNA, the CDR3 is TGCGCCAGCAGCACCCCGACAGGGGTGGGAGATACGCAGTATTTT.